This T cell receptor beta chain is from a study of regulatory T cells in long-lasting Graves disease (dated by TCRdb to 2020 to 2022). Turning to the overall study: Patients with newly diagnosed Graves' disease had been on antithyroid drugs for under 3 months. Persistent Graves' disease patients were compared with newly diagnosed Graves' disease patients by peripheral blood TCR sequencing and RNA sequencing. The study was registered as a clinical trial and conducted in China. A total of 35 or so samples were covered by TCR sequencing, comprising approximately 13 persistent and approximately 20 newly diagnosed Graves' disease patients.

Library preparation was by multiplex PCR. The sequencer listed for this sample is Illumina HiSeq 4000. To build TCR beta libraries, CDR3 regions were amplified by Arm-PCR using iRepertoire HTBI primers. Gel purification was performed on PCR products prior to sequencing. On the authors' methods: Gene usage analysis of CDR3 amino acid clonotypes used the 50 to 70 TRBV and around 13 TRBJ segments found across samples. Filtered high-quality paired reads were merged into contigs using COPE and FqMerger. BLAST was used to align contigs to IMGT TRBV, TRBD and TRBJ reference genes, with CDR3 defined following IMGT. Clonotypes above 0.1% frequency were classified as highly expanded clones. Repertoire diversity was measured by Shannon entropy, and V-J evenness by the Gini coefficient. A clonotype was considered public if more than one individual shared it. TCRdb itself trimmed the public reads at Q25 with fastp, ran MiXCR and retained productive beta chains. Rows with one shared CDR3 protein collapse into an entry with the most common genes and DNA. TCRdb, rather than the study authors, made the V and J calls. The sample has some 410,000 distinct CDR3 sequences on record, roughly 15% of them singletons. The top ten clonotypes cover about 11% of the sample.

The full study reports these points: More public clonotypes were shared among persistent patients (more than 2,500) than among newly diagnosed patients (over 900). The authors noted that the small sample size was a limitation that may lower accuracy. TRBV28, TRBJ1-2 and TRBJ2-5 were preferentially used in persistent disease, while TRBV20-1 and TRBJ2-1 were favored in newly diagnosed disease. Lower TCR Shannon entropy and fewer highly expanded clones were observed in persistent Graves' disease patients than in newly diagnosed patients, which suggested clonal expansion. Sequencing and analysis were restricted to the TCR beta chain. Because the primary lesion, thyroid tissue, could not be accessed, the study looked at peripheral blood alone.

Explained via the paper, the time point label denotes: newly diagnosed GD, antithyroid drugs for less than 3 months. For both TCR sequencing and RNA sequencing, RNA was extracted from PBMCs using TRIzol. The diagnosis of Graves' disease followed American Thyroid Association guidelines. Recruitment of patients was carried out at an endocrinology department in Xi'an, China. From each patient, about 9 milliliters of peripheral blood was collected into an EDTA anticoagulant tube. Ficoll Paque Plus density gradient separation was used to isolate PBMCs, and no additional T cell sorting was done. An Agilent 2100 Bioanalyzer and agarose gel were used to assess RNA quality, and a NanoDrop 2000 was used to measure RNA concentration. CDR1 and CDR2 were assigned from the germline V gene as SQVTM and ANQGSEA. The germline V and J ends show losses of 4 bases and 6 bases respectively, and no gene match explains 12 bases of the junction. CDR3 length: 15 amino acids, cysteine to phenylalanine. Only the CDR3 portion is preserved as DNA: 45 bases, with reading frame beginning at the first base.

Only a few counts were recorded for this clonotype. This receptor's antigen is unknown. It has no much larger one-base neighbor in the sample; base qualities were not kept. These same data were also listed under a study on T cells in Graves' hyperthyroidism and ophthalmopathy. As the second paper documents: Stable Graves' hyperthyroidism was defined as the absence of progression to ophthalmopathy over 18 months of follow-up. The hyperthyroidism patients were between 18 and 65 years old and newly diagnosed, with a disease duration of less than 2 months. Exclusion was applied to patients with uncontrolled infections, other autoimmune diseases, pregnancy or lactation. Diagnoses relied on clinical symptoms, serum thyroxine and TRAb, thyroid ultrasound and orbital computed tomography. The first round of RT-PCR for the TCR CDR3 was performed with the HTBI primer set and the Qiagen OneStep RT-PCR kit. Blood samples also contained most of the expanded thyroid clonotypes (frequency above 0.001), which suggests that blood repertoires may reflect thyroid immune responses. A model built on a 13 V-J signature distinguished ophthalmopathy from stable hyperthyroidism, reaching about 89% sensitivity and about 81% specificity in cross-validation and 80%/75% in testing. In validation, the model predicted progression to ophthalmopathy with 65% to 71% sensitivity and roughly 72% specificity, a median of 6.5 months before onset. To identify TCR V-J signatures that set the groups apart, the researchers used a discovery cohort of about a hundred patients, made up of 40 to 45 with Graves' ophthalmopathy and 57 with stable Graves' hyperthyroidism. Whether ophthalmopathy could be predicted prospectively was tested in an independent validation cohort made up of under 20 hyperthyroidism patients plus 17 patients who later progressed to ophthalmopathy. For training and testing, the 80 to 100 patients in the discovery cohort were randomly divided in a 7:3 ratio. In addition, the study compared T-cell repertoires in thyroid tissue and in blood from six Graves' hyperthyroidism patients. Following sampling, methimazole starting at 30 mg daily was given to hyperthyroidism patients, and high-dose intravenous methylprednisolone was given to ophthalmopathy patients. Libraries were constructed in a second round of multiplex PCR, after which size selection and purification were performed. Paired-end sequencing of the libraries was performed with 100 bp reads on an Illumina HiSeq2000. Raw data were processed with SOAPnuke, discarding reads with adapters, uncalled bases, mean Phred below 15, or no exact constant-primer or identifier match. COPE v1.2.5 was used to merge high-quality paired reads, and clonotypes were defined as unique nucleotide sequences. MiTCR v1.1 was used to align the clonotypes against IMGT TRBV, TRBD and TRBJ reference segments. Only V-J combinations with frequency above 0.0001, covering approximately 99% of repertoires, were analysed. The TCS score was defined as the ratio of F50 (clonal expansion) to E x V (chaos), calculated using BLOSUM62-based TCRdist between CDR3 peptides within each V-J. Welch's t-statistics and random forest reduced some 510 V-J features to around 14, which were used in a naive Bayes classifier (R e1071). No statistical method was used to fix the sample size in advance, and group allocation was not hidden from the investigators. The paper reports TCR Vbeta CDR3 sequencing of roughly 140 peripheral blood samples: under 45 ophthalmopathy, 75 to 80 hyperthyroidism and 17 progressor patients.

The material was peripheral blood mononuclear cells (PBMCs), obtained at new diagnosis, from a patient treated with antithyroid drugs. The clonotype comes from a woman in her twenties or thirties with Graves disease. Donor details come from another sample of the same person, matched by shared clones. The chain joins TRBV29-1 to TRBJ2-1; the central 7 bases match TRBD1. The CDR3 protein sequence reads: CSVVSTGTPGNEQFF. The sequenced DNA is TGCAGCGTTGTTTCGACAGGGACGCCGGGCAATGAGCAGTTCTTC.